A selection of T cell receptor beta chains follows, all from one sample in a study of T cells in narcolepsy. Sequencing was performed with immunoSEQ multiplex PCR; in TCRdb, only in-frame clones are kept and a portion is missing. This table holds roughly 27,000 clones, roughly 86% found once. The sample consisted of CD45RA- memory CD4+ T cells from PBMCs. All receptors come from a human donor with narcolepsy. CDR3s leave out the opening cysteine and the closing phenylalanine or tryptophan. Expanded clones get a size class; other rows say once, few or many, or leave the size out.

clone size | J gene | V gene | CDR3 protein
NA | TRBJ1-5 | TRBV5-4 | ASSWSSTGGQGPQH
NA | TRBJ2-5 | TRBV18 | ASSPLSPQETQY
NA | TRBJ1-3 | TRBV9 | ASSGGDSSGNTIY
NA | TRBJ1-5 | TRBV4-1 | ASSQEIASSQPQH
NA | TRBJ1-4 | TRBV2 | ASSGATTNEKLF
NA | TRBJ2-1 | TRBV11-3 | ASSQVYNEQF
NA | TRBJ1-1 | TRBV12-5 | ASGLGLRGDTEAF
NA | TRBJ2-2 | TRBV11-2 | ASSQTLPGELF
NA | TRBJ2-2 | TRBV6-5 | ASSSTGELF
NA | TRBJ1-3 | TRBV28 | ASSLGTSGNTIY
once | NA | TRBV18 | ASSPGLVSYEQY
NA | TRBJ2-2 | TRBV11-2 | ASSLGGRELF
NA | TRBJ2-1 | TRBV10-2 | ASSFPYNEQF
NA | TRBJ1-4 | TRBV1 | TSSRLGATNEKLF
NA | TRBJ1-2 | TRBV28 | ASSLDGQNYGYT
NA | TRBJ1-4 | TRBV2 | ASRMDRGWGEKLF
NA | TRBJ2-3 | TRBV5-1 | ASSLRASGGRGLTDTQY
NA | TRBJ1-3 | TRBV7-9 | ASSWTSSGNTIY
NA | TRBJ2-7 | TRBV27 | ASTQRTGWDEQY
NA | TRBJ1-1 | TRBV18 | ASSPSRTTEAF
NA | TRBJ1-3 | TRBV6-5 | ASRRDRGLGNTIY
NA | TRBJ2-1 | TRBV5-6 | ASSLRRTSISYNEQF
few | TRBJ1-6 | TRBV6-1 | ASSSGTGINSPLH
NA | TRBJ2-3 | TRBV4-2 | ASSQEERGGADTQY
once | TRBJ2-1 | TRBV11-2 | ASSLVGSSSYNEQF
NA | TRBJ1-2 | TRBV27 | ASSSRTSGYT
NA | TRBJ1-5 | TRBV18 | ASSPGGDQPQH
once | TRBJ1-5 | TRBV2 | ASTPGFQAMNQPQH
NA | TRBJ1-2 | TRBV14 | ASSQVMATREGYT
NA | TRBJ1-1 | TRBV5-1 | ASSLVGQGAPEAF
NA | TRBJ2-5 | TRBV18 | ASSPQQGAEETQY
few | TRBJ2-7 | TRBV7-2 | ASSFGLAVTYEQY
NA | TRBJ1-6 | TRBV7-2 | ASSLQGSYNSPLH
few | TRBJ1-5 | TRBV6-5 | ASSSLSNQPQH
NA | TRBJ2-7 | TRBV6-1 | ASSEFLAGGYYEQY
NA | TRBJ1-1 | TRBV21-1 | ASSNVGQGHNTEAF
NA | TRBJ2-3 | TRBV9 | ASSPTGTSVASSQY
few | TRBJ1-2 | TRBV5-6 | ASSLVEGQGGYT
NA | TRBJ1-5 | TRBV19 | ASQKTGYSLSYSNQPQH
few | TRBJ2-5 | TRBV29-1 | SVDRGMETQY